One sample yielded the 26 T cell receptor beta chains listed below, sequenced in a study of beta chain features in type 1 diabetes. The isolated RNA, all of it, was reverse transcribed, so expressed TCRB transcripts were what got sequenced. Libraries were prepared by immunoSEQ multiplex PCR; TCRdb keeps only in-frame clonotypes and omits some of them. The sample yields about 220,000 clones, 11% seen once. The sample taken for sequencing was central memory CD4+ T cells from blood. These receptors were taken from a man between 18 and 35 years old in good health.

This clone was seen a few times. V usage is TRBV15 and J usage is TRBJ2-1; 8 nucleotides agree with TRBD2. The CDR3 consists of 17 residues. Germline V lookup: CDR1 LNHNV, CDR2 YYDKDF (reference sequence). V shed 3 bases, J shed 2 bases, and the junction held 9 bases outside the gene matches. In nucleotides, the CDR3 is TGTGCCACCAGCAGGGATCGGACTAGCTCTACCTACAATGAGCAGTTCTTC. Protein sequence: CATSRDRTSSTYNEQFF.

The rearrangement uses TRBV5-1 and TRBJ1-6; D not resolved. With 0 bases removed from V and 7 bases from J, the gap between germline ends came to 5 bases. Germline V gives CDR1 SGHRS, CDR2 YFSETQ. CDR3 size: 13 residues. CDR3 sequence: CASSLAINSPLHF. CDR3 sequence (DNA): TGCGCCAGCAGCTTGGCCATCAATTCACCCCTCCACTTT.

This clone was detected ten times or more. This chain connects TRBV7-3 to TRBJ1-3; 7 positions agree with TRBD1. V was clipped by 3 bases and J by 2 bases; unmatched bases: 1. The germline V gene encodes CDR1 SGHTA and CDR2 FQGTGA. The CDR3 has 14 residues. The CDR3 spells CASSLTGPGNTIYF. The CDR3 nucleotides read TGTGCCAGCAGCTTGACAGGGCCTGGAAACACCATATATTTT.

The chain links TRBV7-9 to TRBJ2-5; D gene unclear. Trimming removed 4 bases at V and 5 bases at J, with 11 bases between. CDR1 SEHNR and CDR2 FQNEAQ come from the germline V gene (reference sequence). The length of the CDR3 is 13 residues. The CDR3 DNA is TGTGCCAGCAGCTCGGCGGCTTATGAGACCCAGTACTTC. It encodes CASSSAAYETQYF.

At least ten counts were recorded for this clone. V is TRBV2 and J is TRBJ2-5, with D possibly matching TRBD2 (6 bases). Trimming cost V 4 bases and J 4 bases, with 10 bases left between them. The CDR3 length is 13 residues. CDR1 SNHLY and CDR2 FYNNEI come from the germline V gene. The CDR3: CASSGGSGETQYF. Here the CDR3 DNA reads TGTGCCAGCAGTGGAGGTAGCGGAGAGACCCAGTACTTC.

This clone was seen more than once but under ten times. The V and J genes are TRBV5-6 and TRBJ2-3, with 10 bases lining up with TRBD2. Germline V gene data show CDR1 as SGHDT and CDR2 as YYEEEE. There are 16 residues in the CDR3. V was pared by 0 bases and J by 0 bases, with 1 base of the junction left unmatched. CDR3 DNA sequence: TGTGCCAGCAGCTTGGAGACTAGCGGGAGCACAGATACGCAGTATTTT. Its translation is CASSLETSGSTDTQYF.

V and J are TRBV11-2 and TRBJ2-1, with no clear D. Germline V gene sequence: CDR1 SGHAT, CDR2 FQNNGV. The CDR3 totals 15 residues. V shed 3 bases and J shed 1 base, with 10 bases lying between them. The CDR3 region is CASSFSVGSYNEQFF. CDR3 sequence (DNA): TGTGCCAGCAGCTTCTCGGTAGGGTCCTACAATGAGCAGTTCTTC.

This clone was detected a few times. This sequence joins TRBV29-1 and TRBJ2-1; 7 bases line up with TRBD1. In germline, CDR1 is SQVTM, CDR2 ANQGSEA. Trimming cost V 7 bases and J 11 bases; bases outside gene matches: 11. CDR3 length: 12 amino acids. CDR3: CSAFKGAQQQFF. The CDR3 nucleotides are TGCAGCGCCTTTAAGGGGGCACAGCAGCAGTTCTTC.

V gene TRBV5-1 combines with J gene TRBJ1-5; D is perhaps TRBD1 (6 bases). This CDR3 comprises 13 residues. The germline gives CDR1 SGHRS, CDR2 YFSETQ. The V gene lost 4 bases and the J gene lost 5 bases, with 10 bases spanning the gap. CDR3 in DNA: TGCGCCAGCAGCGTCGGACAGTATCAGCCCCAGCATTTT. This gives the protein CASSVGQYQPQHF.

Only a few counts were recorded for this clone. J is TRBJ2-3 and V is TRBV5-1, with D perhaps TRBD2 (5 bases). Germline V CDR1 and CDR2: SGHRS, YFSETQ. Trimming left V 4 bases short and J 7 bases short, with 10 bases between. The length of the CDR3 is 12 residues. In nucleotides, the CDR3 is TGCGCCAGCAGCCCCAGAGGGTATACGCAGTATTTT. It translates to CASSPRGYTQYF.

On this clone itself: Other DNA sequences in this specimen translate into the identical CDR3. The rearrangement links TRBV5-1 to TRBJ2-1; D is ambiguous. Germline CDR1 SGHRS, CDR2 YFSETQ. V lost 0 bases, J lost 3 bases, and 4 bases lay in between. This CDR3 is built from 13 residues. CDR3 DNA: TGCGCCAGCAGCTTGGACGACTACAATGAGCAGTTCTTC. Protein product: CASSLDDYNEQFF.

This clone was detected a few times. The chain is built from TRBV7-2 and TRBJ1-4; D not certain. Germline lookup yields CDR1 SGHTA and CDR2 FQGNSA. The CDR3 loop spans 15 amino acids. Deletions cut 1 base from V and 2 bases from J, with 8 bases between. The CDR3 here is CASSLVFATNEKLFF. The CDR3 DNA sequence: TGTGCCAGCAGCTTAGTTTTTGCGACTAATGAAAAACTGTTTTTT.

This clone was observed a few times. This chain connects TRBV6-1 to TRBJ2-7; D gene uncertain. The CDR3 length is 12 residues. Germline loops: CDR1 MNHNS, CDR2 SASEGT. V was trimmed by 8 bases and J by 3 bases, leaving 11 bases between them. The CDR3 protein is CASGMGFYEQYF. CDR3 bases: TGTGCCAGCGGGATGGGCTTCTACGAGCAGTACTTC.

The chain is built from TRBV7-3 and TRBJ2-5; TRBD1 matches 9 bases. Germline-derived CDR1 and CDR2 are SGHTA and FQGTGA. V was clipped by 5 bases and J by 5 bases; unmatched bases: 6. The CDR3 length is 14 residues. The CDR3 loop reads CASSRTGGEETQYF. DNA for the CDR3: TGTGCCAGCAGCCGAACAGGGGGCGAGGAGACCCAGTACTTC. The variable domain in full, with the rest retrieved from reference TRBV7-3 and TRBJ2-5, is GAGVSQTPSNKVTEKGKYVELRCDPISGHTALYWYRQSLGQGPEFLIYFQGTGAADDSGLPNDRFFAVRPEGSVSTLKIQRTERGDSAVYLCASSRTGGEETQYFGPGTRLLVL.

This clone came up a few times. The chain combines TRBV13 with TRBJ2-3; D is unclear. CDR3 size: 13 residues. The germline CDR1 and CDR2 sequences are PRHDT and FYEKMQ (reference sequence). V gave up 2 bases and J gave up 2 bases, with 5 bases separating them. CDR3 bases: TGTGCCAGCAGCTTAACTGCCACAGATACGCAGTATTTT. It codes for CASSLTATDTQYF.

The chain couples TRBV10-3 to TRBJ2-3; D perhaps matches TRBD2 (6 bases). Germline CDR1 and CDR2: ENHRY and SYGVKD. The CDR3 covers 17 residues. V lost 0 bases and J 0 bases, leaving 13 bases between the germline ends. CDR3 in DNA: TGTGCCATCAGTGAGTCGAGAGCAGCGGGTAGCACAGATACGCAGTATTTT. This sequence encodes CAISESRAAGSTDTQYF.

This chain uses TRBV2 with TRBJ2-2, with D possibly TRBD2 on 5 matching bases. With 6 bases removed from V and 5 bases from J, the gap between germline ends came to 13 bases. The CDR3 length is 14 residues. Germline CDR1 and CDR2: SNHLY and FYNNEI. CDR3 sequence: CASSGTGWTGELFF. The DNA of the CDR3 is TGTGCCAGCAGCGGTACGGGGTGGACCGGGGAGCTGTTTTTT.

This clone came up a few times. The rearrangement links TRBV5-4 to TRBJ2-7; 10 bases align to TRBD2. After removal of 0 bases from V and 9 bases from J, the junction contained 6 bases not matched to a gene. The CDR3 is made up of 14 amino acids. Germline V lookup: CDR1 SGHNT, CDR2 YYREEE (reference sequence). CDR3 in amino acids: CASSLASGRSGQYF. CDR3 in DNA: TGTGCCAGCAGCTTGGCTAGCGGGAGATCAGGGCAGTACTTC.

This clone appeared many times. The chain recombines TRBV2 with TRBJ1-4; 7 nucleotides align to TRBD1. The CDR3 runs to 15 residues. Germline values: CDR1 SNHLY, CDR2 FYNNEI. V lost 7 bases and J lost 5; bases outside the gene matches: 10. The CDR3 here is CASTPGGQPNEKLFF. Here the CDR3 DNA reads TGTGCCAGCACCCCTGGGGGACAGCCAAATGAAAAACTGTTTTTT.

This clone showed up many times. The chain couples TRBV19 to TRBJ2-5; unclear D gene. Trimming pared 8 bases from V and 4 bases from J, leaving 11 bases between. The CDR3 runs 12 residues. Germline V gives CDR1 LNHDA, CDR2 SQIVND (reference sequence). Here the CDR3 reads CASGPSGETQYF. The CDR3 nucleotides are TGTGCCAGTGGCCCTAGTGGAGAGACCCAGTACTTC.

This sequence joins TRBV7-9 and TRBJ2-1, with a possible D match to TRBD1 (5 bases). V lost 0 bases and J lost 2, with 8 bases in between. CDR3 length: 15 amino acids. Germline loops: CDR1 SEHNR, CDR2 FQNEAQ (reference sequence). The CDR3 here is CASSLARAAYNEQFF. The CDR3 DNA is TGTGCCAGCAGCTTAGCCAGGGCAGCCTACAATGAGCAGTTCTTC.

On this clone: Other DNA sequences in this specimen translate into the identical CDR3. CDR3 nucleotides: TGTGCCAGCAGCTTTCCCACAGGGGCCCAAGAGACCCAGTACTTC. This translates into CASSFPTGAQETQYF. The chain is built from TRBV5-6 and TRBJ2-5; 7 bases match TRBD1. Germline V CDR1 and CDR2: SGHDT, YYEEEE. V shed 2 bases and J 1 base; nucleotides not matched to a gene: 5. The CDR3 is 15 residues long.

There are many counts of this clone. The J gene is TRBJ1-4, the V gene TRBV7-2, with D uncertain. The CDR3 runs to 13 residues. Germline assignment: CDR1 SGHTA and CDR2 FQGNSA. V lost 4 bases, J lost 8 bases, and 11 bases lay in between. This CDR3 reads CASSWVVGEKLFF. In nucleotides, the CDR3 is TGTGCCAGCAGCTGGGTGGTCGGGGAAAAACTGTTTTTT.

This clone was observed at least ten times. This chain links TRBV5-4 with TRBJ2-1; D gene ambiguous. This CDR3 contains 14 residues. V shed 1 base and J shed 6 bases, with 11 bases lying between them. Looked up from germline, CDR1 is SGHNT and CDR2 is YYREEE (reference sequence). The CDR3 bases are TGTGCCAGCAGCTTGAAGTGGGATACCAATGAGCAGTTCTTC. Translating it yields CASSLKWDTNEQFF.

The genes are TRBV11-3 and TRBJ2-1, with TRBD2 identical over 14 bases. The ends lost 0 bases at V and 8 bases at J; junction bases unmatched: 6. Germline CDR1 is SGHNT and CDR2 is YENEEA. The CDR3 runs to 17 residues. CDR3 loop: CASSLDGTSGSVHEQFF. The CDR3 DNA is TGTGCCAGCAGCTTAGATGGGACTAGCGGGAGTGTGCATGAGCAGTTCTTC.

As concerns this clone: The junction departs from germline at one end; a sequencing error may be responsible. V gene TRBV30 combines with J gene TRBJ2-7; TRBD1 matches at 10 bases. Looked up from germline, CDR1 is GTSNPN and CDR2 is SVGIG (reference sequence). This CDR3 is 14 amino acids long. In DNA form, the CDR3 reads TGTGCCTGGACCACCACAAATCCGGGACAGGGGATCAGGTTC. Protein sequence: CAWTTTNPGQGIRF.